This T cell receptor beta chain was obtained from a study of blood T cells in healthy people across ages. This clonotype was seen more than once but under ten times. A second about 7 to 12 cycle PCR used barcoded and J-beta primers. Every molecule of cDNA carried a tag from a template-switch adaptor with 12 random nucleotides. One entry per CDR3 protein, called by TCRdb with MiXCR from the 5' RACE reads. The repertoire has around 780,000 distinct CDR3 sequences, about 26% of them found once; the top ten carry roughly 3.1%. Trimming stripped 5 bases from V and 4 bases from J, with 20 bases between. CDR1 is SGHTA, CDR2 FQGNSA, per germline. The CDR3 runs to 16 residues. This sample also appeared in a second study, on T cells of mothers and their children. From that study: When mothers and children were related, their normalized repertoire overlap, which was always slightly higher, did not differ significantly from that of unrelated pairs.

V usage is TRBV7-2 and J usage is TRBJ1-2; D is possibly TRBD1 (6 bases). The source is a boy between 5 and 17 years old in good health. The sequenced sample was blood. CDR3: CASSLRRRGAVYGYTF. As DNA, the CDR3 is TGTGCCAGCAGCCTCAGACGTCGGGGGGCAGTCTATGGCTACACCTTC.